This T cell receptor beta chain was captured in a study of blood T cell repertoires in COVID-19. This clone was recorded only once. This table comes from immunoSEQ multiplex PCR, and its TCRdb copy is limited to in-frame clones, with some not included. The repertoire holds around 190,000 clones, with roughly 77% as singletons. The germline V gene has CDR1 SGHDN and CDR2 FVKESK. CDR3 length: 15 residues. V shed 1 base and J 4 bases; nucleotides not matched to a gene: 0. This sequence joins TRBV14 and TRBJ2-1, with 11 bases matching TRBD2. Sequencing was carried out using peripheral blood. The receptor was isolated from a man between 65 and 85 years old with active or convalescent COVID-19. The CDR3 loop reads CASSQGTSGYNEQFF. In DNA, the CDR3 is TGTGCCAGCAGCCAAGGGACTAGCGGGTACAATGAGCAGTTCTTC.